The 31 T cell receptor beta chains in this list originate from one sample, sequenced in a study of molecular identifiers for immune sequencing clone quantification. From the PCR reads, TCRdb called clonotypes with MiXCR, one entry per CDR3 protein. In the table there are about 510,000 distinct CDR3 sequences, approximately 25% of which are singletons. Sequenced: naive CD8+ T cells from blood, with Jurkat cell RNA spiked in. Subset described: FACS-sorted CD8+CD4-CCR7+CD45RA+ naive T cells. The receptor source for this set is a human donor in good health. Some libraries in this study had Jurkat cell RNA spiked in.

The chain combines TRBV29-1 with TRBJ2-7, with D possibly called TRBD1 or TRBD2 (5 bases each). CDR3 size: 13 residues. Germline V gives CDR1 SQVTM, CDR2 ANQGSEA. Trimming left V 7 bases short and J 4 bases short, with 17 bases between. The CDR3 coding sequence is TGCAGCGCCCGGGGCGTGAAATTGTACGAGCAGTACTTC. Encoded protein: CSARGVKLYEQYF.

The chain uses TRBV15 and TRBJ1-2, with D possibly being TRBD1 (6 bases). CDR1 and CDR2 (germline): LNHNV, YYDKDF (reference sequence). The CDR3 is 16 amino acids. Trimming took 1 base from V and 9 from J, leaving 21 bases between them. The CDR3 DNA is TGTGCCACCAGCAGAGTCGGGGGGGGGCGGACCAATAGCTACACCTTC. As protein: CATSRVGGGRTNSYTF.

This clonotype was counted between two and nine times. V gene TRBV4-2 combines with J gene TRBJ2-7; 8 bases align to TRBD1. With V trimmed by 2 bases and J by 7 bases, 10 bases remained unmatched. CDR3 length: 15 residues. Germline V gene data show CDR1 as LGHNA and CDR2 as YNFKEQ. CDR3 DNA: TGTGCCAGCAGCCAATGGGGCCAGGGGGCAGGGGAGCAGTACTTC. It specifies CASSQWGQGAGEQYF.

Regarding this clonotype: At one of its ends the junction is not consistent with the germline gene, which may arise from a read error. The genes are TRBV7-8 and TRBJ1-1; no clear D gene. Germline loops: CDR1 SGHVS, CDR2 FQNEAQ. The CDR3 spans 16 residues. The CDR3, as DNA: TGTGCCAGCAGCTTAGTCCTGAGCGAAACGAACGCTGAAGCTTTCTTT. It yields the protein CASSLVLSETNAEAFF.

This clonotype has a handful of counts. This chain links TRBV5-1 with TRBJ1-6, with 9 bases identical to TRBD1. This CDR3 has 17 amino acids. CDR1 is SGHRS and CDR2 is YFSETQ in the germline V gene. V was clipped by 0 bases and J by 8 bases; unmatched bases: 9. DNA for the CDR3: TGCGCCAGCAGCTTGGCCGTCATTGGACAGGGGTATTCACCCCTCCACTTT. Translating gives CASSLAVIGQGYSPLHF.

With regard to this clonotype: The junction does not match germline at one end; this may be a read error. The chain combines TRBV4-3 with TRBJ1-4; D unresolved. Germline V gives CDR1 LGHNA, CDR2 YSLEER. The CDR3 consists of 16 residues. The CDR3 region has the DNA TGCGCCAGCAGCCAAGCCCGGGGTGGTTGGGGTGAAGAACTGTTTTTT. It codes for CASSQARGGWGEELFF.

The J gene is TRBJ2-6, the V gene TRBV28; D possibly corresponds to TRBD2 (5 bases). Deletions cut 7 bases from V and 0 bases from J, with 19 bases between. Germline CDR1 and CDR2: MDHEN and SYDVKM. This CDR3 contains 18 residues. DNA for the CDR3: TGTGCCAGCATCAAAGAGGACTTGAGGCGCTCTGGGGCCAACGTCCTGACTTTC. Translation: CASIKEDLRRSGANVLTF.

This rearrangement joins TRBV19 to TRBJ2-1; no reliable D call. Germline-derived CDR1 and CDR2 are LNHDA and SQIVND (reference sequence). V lost 2 bases to trimming and J lost 3 bases, with 11 bases between them. This CDR3 spans 15 amino acids. The CDR3 bases are TGTGCCAGTAGTATAATCTTGGGGAACTACAATGAGCAGTTCTTC. Protein: CASSIILGNYNEQFF.

The V and J genes are TRBV19 and TRBJ1-5; no firm D call. Trimming took off 9 bases at V and 4 bases at J, with 10 bases between the two ends. Germline-derived CDR1 and CDR2 are LNHDA and SQIVND (reference sequence). The CDR3 is 12 amino acids. The CDR3 DNA reads TGTGCCAGCACCACGGGGAATCAGCCCCAGCATTTT. This encodes CASTTGNQPQHF.

This clonotype was recorded a few times. The genes are TRBV28 and TRBJ1-5, with a tentative D call TRBD1 (6 bases). The CDR3 consists of 17 residues. Trimming stripped 6 bases from V and 0 bases from J, with 18 bases between. The germline V gene encodes CDR1 MDHEN and CDR2 SYDVKM. CDR3 amino acids: CASRGPGAFNSNQPQHF. CDR3 in DNA: TGTGCCAGCAGAGGGCCAGGGGCTTTTAATAGCAATCAGCCCCAGCATTTT.

This clonotype was seen repeatedly, ten times or more. The chain carries TRBV5-1 and TRBJ2-7; TRBD2 matches at 10 bases. The V gene end was trimmed by 7 bases and the J gene end by 6 bases; junction bases not matched to a gene: 4. The CDR3 totals 12 residues. Germline loops: CDR1 SGHRS, CDR2 YFSETQ. Here the CDR3 reads CASGRTSGEQYF. The CDR3 DNA sequence: TGCGCCAGCGGGAGGACTAGCGGCGAGCAGTACTTC. The variable domain in full, completed from reference TRBV5-1 and TRBJ2-7, reads KAGVTQTPRYLIKTRGQQVTLSCSPISGHRSVSWYQQTPGQGLQFLFEYFSETQRNKGNFPGRFSGRQFSNSRSEMNVSTLELGDSALYLCASGRTSGEQYFGPGTRLTVT.

This clonotype occurred a few times. V usage is TRBV6-5 and J usage is TRBJ2-5; tentatively, D is TRBD1 (5 bases). V lost 6 bases and J 0 bases, leaving 20 bases between the germline ends. The germline V gene encodes CDR1 MNHEY and CDR2 SVGAGI. This CDR3 comprises 17 residues. The CDR3 DNA reads as TGTGCCAGCAGCACCTTAGGGGAAGGGATTTACCAAGAGACCCAGTACTTC. Protein: CASSTLGEGIYQETQYF.

Only a few counts were recorded for this clonotype. V and J are TRBV7-9 and TRBJ2-7, with D perhaps TRBD1 (5 bases). Germline CDR1 is SEHNR and CDR2 is FQNEAQ (reference sequence). V dropped 5 bases and J dropped 3 bases, with 17 bases sitting between them. The CDR3 is 15 residues long. Here the CDR3 reads CASSASRQGIYEQYF. The CDR3 DNA reads as TGTGCCAGCAGCGCTTCCCGCCAGGGTATCTACGAGCAGTACTTC.

This clonotype has a handful of counts. The chain uses TRBV30 and TRBJ1-1, with D tentatively TRBD1 (5 bases). V was clipped by 5 bases and J by 1 base, with 23 bases between them. CDR3 length: 17 residues. The germline V gene has CDR1 GTSNPN and CDR2 SVGIG (reference sequence). The CDR3 here is CAWDAFFRAHPNTEAFF. CDR3 DNA sequence: TGTGCCTGGGACGCGTTCTTCAGGGCCCACCCGAACACTGAAGCTTTCTTT.

The chain links TRBV20-1 to TRBJ2-2, with D perhaps matching TRBD1 (5 bases). Germline CDR1 reads DFQATT; CDR2 reads SNEGSKA (reference sequence). This CDR3 spans 14 amino acids. V was cut by 2 bases and J by 3 bases, with 10 bases left in between. CDR3 sequence reads: CSARQGWYTGELFF. The CDR3 nucleotides are TGCAGTGCTAGACAGGGTTGGTACACCGGGGAGCTGTTTTTT.

J is TRBJ2-7 and V is TRBV5-8; unclear D gene. CDR1 SGHTS and CDR2 YDEGEE come from the germline V gene. This CDR3 is 15 amino acids long. Trimming removed 0 bases at V and 0 bases at J, with 10 bases between. The CDR3 here is CASSLEPGDSYEQYF. The CDR3 nucleotides read TGTGCCAGCAGCTTGGAGCCAGGAGACTCCTACGAGCAGTACTTC.

The chain links TRBV14 to TRBJ2-5; 10 bases are shared with TRBD2. The CDR3 has 15 amino acids. V lost 4 bases to trimming and J lost 4 bases; unmatched junction nucleotides: 6. Germline V gives CDR1 SGHDN, CDR2 FVKESK. This chain's CDR3 is CASSPEREGRETQYF. The CDR3 coding sequence is TGTGCCAGCAGCCCCGAGCGGGAGGGCCGAGAGACCCAGTACTTC.

Turning to this clonotype: A much larger clone differs by one base, so this may be a read error. This chain links TRBV7-9 with TRBJ2-2; 10 nucleotides line up with TRBD2. The CDR3 totals 16 residues. V lost 8 bases to trimming and J lost 1 base; unmatched junction nucleotides: 7. CDR1 SEHNR and CDR2 FQNEAQ come from the germline V gene (reference sequence). Here the CDR3 reads CASGSLAGENTGELFF. The CDR3 DNA reads as TGTGCCAGCGGCTCTCTAGCGGGAGAGAACACCGGGGAGCTGTTTTTT. The full variable domain, completed using reference TRBV7-9 and TRBJ2-2, is DTGVSQNPRHKITKRGQNVTFRCDPISEHNRLYWYRQTLGQGPEFLTYFQNEAQLEKSRLLSDRFSAERPKGSFSTLEIQRTEQGDSAMYLCASGSLAGENTGELFFGEGSRLTVL.

This clonotype was seen repeatedly, ten times or more. The J gene is TRBJ2-3, the V gene TRBV7-9; D is perhaps TRBD2 (6 bases). The CDR3 runs 14 residues. Germline V CDR1 and CDR2: SEHNR, FQNEAQ (reference sequence). The ends were cut back, 2 bases at V and 4 bases at J, with 10 bases in the middle. In nucleotides, the CDR3 is TGTGCCAGCAGCTTATGGCGGGGCCCAGATACGCAGTATTTT. This sequence encodes CASSLWRGPDTQYF. Supplemented by reference TRBV7-9 and TRBJ2-3, the full variable domain reads DTGVSQNPRHKITKRGQNVTFRCDPISEHNRLYWYRQTLGQGPEFLTYFQNEAQLEKSRLLSDRFSAERPKGSFSTLEIQRTEQGDSAMYLCASSLWRGPDTQYFGPGTRLTVL.

Comments on this clonotype: Only one base separates this from a far larger clonotype, so it likely reflects a read error. The CDR3 is CASSQGSTDTQSF. CDR3 DNA: TGTGCCAGCAGCCAAGGGTCCACAGATACGCAGTCTTTT. This chain joins TRBV4-2 and TRBJ2-3; D not resolved. Germline CDR1 and CDR2: LGHNA and YNFKEQ. The CDR3 sequence is 13 residues long.

This clonotype was seen ten or more times. The chain combines TRBV5-4 with TRBJ1-5; D may be TRBD1 (6 bases). Trimming took off 0 bases at V and 4 bases at J, with 8 bases between the two ends. This CDR3 comprises 14 residues. Germline V gene sequence: CDR1 SGHNT, CDR2 YYREEE (reference sequence). DNA for the CDR3: TGTGCCAGCAGCTTGGCAGGGGAGAATCAGCCCCAGCATTTT. Its protein is CASSLAGENQPQHF.

This clonotype showed up many times. This rearrangement joins TRBV20-1 to TRBJ2-7; D gene uncertain. CDR1 is DFQATT and CDR2 is SNEGSKA in the germline V gene (reference sequence). Trimming removed 0 bases at V and 2 bases at J, with 14 bases between. CDR3 length equals 15 residues. For the CDR3, the DNA is TGCAGTGCTAGAGATCTGAGCCACTACGCCTACGAGCAGTACTTC. This codes for CSARDLSHYAYEQYF.

The V and J genes are TRBV6-1 and TRBJ1-1; D is unresolved. CDR1 is MNHNS, CDR2 SASEGT, per germline. The CDR3 spans 14 residues. V was pared by 4 bases and J by 2 bases, with 11 bases between. Here the CDR3 DNA reads TGTGCCAGCAGTGCTTTTGAGGGTAACACTGAAGCTTTCTTT. This codes for CASSAFEGNTEAFF.

The chain links TRBV7-9 to TRBJ2-7; 9 bases are a match to TRBD2. V lost 1 base, J lost 0 bases, and 19 bases stayed unmatched. The CDR3 loop spans 21 amino acids. In germline, CDR1 is SEHNR, CDR2 FQNEAQ (reference sequence). CDR3 sequence: CASSLVLLVRGTSSISYEQYF. Here the CDR3 DNA reads TGTGCCAGCAGCTTAGTCTTGTTAGTCAGGGGGACTAGCTCCATCTCCTACGAGCAGTACTTC.

This clonotype was seen a handful of times. The chain couples TRBV11-2 to TRBJ1-3; D unclear. CDR1 SGHAT and CDR2 FQNNGV come from the germline V gene. The CDR3 length is 14 residues. The ends were cut back, 7 bases at V and 0 bases at J, with 10 bases in the middle. The CDR3 sequence is CASTRALSGNTIYF. The CDR3 DNA is TGTGCCAGCACCCGGGCCCTCTCTGGAAACACCATATATTTT.

This clonotype came up many times. J is TRBJ2-1 and V is TRBV29-1; no reliable D call. In germline, CDR1 is SQVTM, CDR2 ANQGSEA. The CDR3 has 12 residues. Trimming removed 7 bases from V and 10 bases from J, with 17 bases in between. CDR3: CSAEGPQEEQFF. The CDR3 region has the DNA TGCAGCGCCGAAGGACCCCAGGAAGAGCAGTTCTTC.

The CDR3 DNA is TGTGCCAGCAGCGTAGAAGGGCATGAGCAGTTCTTC. Translated: CASSVEGHEQFF. The chain joins TRBV9 to TRBJ2-1; D remains ambiguous. V gave up 0 bases and J gave up 8 bases, with 6 bases separating them. The germline V gene encodes CDR1 SGDLS and CDR2 YYNGEE. This CDR3 has 12 residues.

V usage is TRBV7-9 and J usage is TRBJ2-1; unclear D gene. The CDR3 spans 12 residues. In germline, CDR1 is SEHNR, CDR2 FQNEAQ (reference sequence). The ends were cut back, 1 base at V and 8 bases at J, with 6 bases in the middle. The CDR3 reads CASSLGADEQFF. Here the CDR3 DNA reads TGTGCCAGCAGCTTAGGCGCAGATGAGCAGTTCTTC.

CDR3 nucleotide sequence: TGTGCCAGCAGCCCAGGGGATTACGGGGCGGATACGCAGTATTTT. This encodes CASSPGDYGADTQYF. The chain recombines TRBV7-7 with TRBJ2-3, with a tentative D call TRBD1 (6 bases). Germline values: CDR1 SSHAT, CDR2 FNYEAQ (reference sequence). The CDR3 has 15 amino acids. Trimming left V 5 bases short and J 6 bases short, with 18 bases between. Drawing the rest from reference TRBV7-7 and TRBJ2-3, the complete variable domain is GAGVSQSPRYKVTKRGQDVTLRCDPISSHATLYWYQQALGQGPEFLTYFNYEAQPDKSGLPSDRFSAERPEGSISTLTIQRTEQRDSAMYRCASSPGDYGADTQYFGPGTRLTVL.

This clonotype appeared many times. V and J are TRBV29-1 and TRBJ2-5; D unresolved. The germline V and J ends were trimmed by 2 bases and 4 bases, with 2 bases remaining between them. The CDR3 covers 10 residues. The germline gives CDR1 SQVTM, CDR2 ANQGSEA. The CDR3: CSVETETQYF. The CDR3 DNA is TGCAGCGTTGAAACAGAGACCCAGTACTTC.

This clonotype has more than one count but fewer than ten. The gene calls are TRBV7-2 and TRBJ1-3; no firm D call. Germline V gene data show CDR1 as SGHTA and CDR2 as FQGNSA. V was cut by 5 bases and J by 0 bases, with 17 bases left in between. This CDR3 has 17 amino acids. The CDR3 is CASSRGRPGNSGNTIYF. The CDR3 region has the DNA TGTGCCAGCAGCCGCGGCCGTCCGGGGAACTCTGGAAACACCATATATTTT. Full variable domain (outside the CDR3, taken from reference TRBV7-2 and TRBJ1-3): GAGVSQSPSNKVTEKGKDVELRCDPISGHTALYWYRQSLGQGLEFLIYFQGNSAPDKSGLPSDRFSAERTGGSVSTLTIQRTQQEDSAVYLCASSRGRPGNSGNTIYFGEGSWLTVV.